This entry lists 11 T cell receptor beta chains sequenced from one sample in a study of cytomegalovirus exposure and HLA in healthy donors. With 60 Vbeta and 13 Jbeta primers, the PCR was carried out. Profiled with immunoSEQ multiplex PCR; TCRdb holds only in-frame clones, not every one. The data show under 150,000 clones, less than 10% seen once. Sequencing input: PBMCs. The source of these receptors is a male donor in good health and CMV-seronegative.

This clone was seen a handful of times. The CDR3 sequence is CSVELDRGYEQYF. The CDR3 DNA is TGCAGCGTTGAACTGGACAGGGGCTACGAGCAGTACTTC. V and J are TRBV29-1 and TRBJ2-7, with TRBD1 matching over 9 bases. The length of the CDR3 is 13 residues. The trim removed 2 bases at V and 3 bases at J, leaving 2 bases unmatched. CDR1 and CDR2 from the germline V gene are SQVTM and ANQGSEA.

This clone was detected a few times. The V gene is TRBV28, the J gene TRBJ1-1; 8 nucleotides match TRBD1. Germline V gene sequence: CDR1 MDHEN, CDR2 SYDVKM. This CDR3 has 14 amino acids. The J segment lost 1 base and the V segment lost 6 bases, leaving 4 bases of the junction unmatched. CDR3 nucleotides: TGTGCCAGCAGGCCCGGGACAGGGAACACTGAAGCTTTCTTT. Translated: CASRPGTGNTEAFF.

This clone was counted between two and nine times. J is TRBJ1-5 and V is TRBV6-1; D uncertain. The DNA end lines up better with TRBJ2-3; the J call may be wrong. Per germline, CDR1 MNHNS and CDR2 SASEGT. The CDR3 loop spans 16 amino acids. CDR3 region: CASSEGVAYSNQPQYF. DNA of the CDR3: TGTGCCAGCAGTGAAGGGGTGGCTTATAGCAATCAGCCCCAGTATTTT.

This clone was counted a few times. This chain links TRBV9 with TRBJ2-1; a possible D gene is TRBD2 (5 bases). The length of the CDR3 is 13 residues. Trimming removed 0 bases from V and 7 bases from J, with 8 bases in between. CDR1 and CDR2 (germline): SGDLS, YYNGEE. The CDR3 loop is CASSVGGSNEQFF. For the CDR3, the DNA is TGTGCCAGCAGCGTAGGCGGGTCGAATGAGCAGTTCTTC.

CDR3 loop: CASSSHTVAGELFF. CDR3 sequence (DNA): TGTGCCAGCAGCTCCCACACAGTGGCCGGGGAGCTGTTTTTT. This chain joins TRBV7-3 and TRBJ2-2; D is unclear. This CDR3 spans 14 amino acids. Germline values: CDR1 SGHTA, CDR2 FQGTGA. The V and J ends lost 4 bases and 6 bases respectively, with 12 bases between them.

The V gene is TRBV28, the J gene TRBJ1-1; 7 bases line up with TRBD1. The CDR3 has 15 amino acids. Germline V gives CDR1 MDHEN, CDR2 SYDVKM. J was trimmed by 2 bases and V by 6 bases; bases with no gene match: 9. The CDR3 DNA reads as TGTGCCAGCAGACCCACGGACAGGTTAAACACTGAAGCTTTCTTT. Translating gives CASRPTDRLNTEAFF.

This clone was detected a few times. The chain has TRBV6-4 and TRBJ1-5, with no clear D. This CDR3 comprises 9 residues. V was pared by 11 bases and J by 9 bases, with 8 bases between. Germline V gene lookup returns CDR1 MRHNA and CDR2 SNTAGT. CDR3 nucleotide sequence: TGTGCCGGGAGGTTGCCCCAGCATTTT. Its protein is CAGRLPQHF.

This clone was seen only a few times. This chain links TRBV10-3 with TRBJ2-5, with a tentative D call TRBD2 (6 bases). CDR3 length: 14 amino acids. Germline-derived CDR1 and CDR2 are ENHRY and SYGVKD. V lost 3 bases to trimming and J lost 1 base, with 9 bases between them. CDR3 sequence: CAISEGTVQETQYF. CDR3 coding DNA: TGTGCCATCAGTGAAGGGACTGTCCAAGAGACCCAGTACTTC.

This clone has a handful of counts. The chain is built from TRBV4-2 and TRBJ2-5; D is unclear. Germline-derived CDR1 and CDR2 are LGHNA and YNFKEQ. The CDR3 has 14 residues. The V end was cut by 1 base, the J end by 1 base, with 7 bases between. The CDR3 bases are TGTGCCAGCAGCCAAGGAGTCCTCCAAGAGACCCAGTACTTC. Translating gives CASSQGVLQETQYF.

The DNA of the CDR3 is TGCGCCAGCAGCCCGACTTGGACTAGCGGGGAACAAGAGACCCAGTACTTC. This gives the protein CASSPTWTSGEQETQYF. This chain links TRBV5-1 with TRBJ2-5, with 12 bases fitting TRBD2. V shed 4 bases and J 2 bases; nucleotides not matched to a gene: 9. Germline assignment: CDR1 SGHRS and CDR2 YFSETQ. The CDR3 is 17 amino acids.

The J gene is TRBJ1-1, the V gene TRBV5-6, with 8 bases that match TRBD1. Germline loops: CDR1 SGHDT, CDR2 YYEEEE. V trimming: 2 bases; J trimming: 2 bases; junction bases outside the gene matches: 8. The CDR3 loop spans 16 amino acids. The CDR3 protein is CASSFGAGGGNTEAFF. The CDR3 nucleotides are TGTGCCAGCAGCTTCGGGGCAGGGGGCGGAAACACTGAAGCTTTCTTT.